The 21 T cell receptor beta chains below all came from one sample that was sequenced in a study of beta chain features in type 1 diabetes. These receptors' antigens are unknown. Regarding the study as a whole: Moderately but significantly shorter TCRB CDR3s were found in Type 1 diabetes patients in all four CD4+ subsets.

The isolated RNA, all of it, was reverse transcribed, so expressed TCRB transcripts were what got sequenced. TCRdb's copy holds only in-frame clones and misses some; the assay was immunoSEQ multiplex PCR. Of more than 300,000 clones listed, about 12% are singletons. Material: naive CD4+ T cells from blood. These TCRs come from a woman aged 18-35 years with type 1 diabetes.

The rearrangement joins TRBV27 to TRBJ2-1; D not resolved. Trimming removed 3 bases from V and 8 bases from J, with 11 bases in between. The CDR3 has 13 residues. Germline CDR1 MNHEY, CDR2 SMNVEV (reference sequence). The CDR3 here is CASSLTRRYEQFF. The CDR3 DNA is TGTGCCAGCAGTTTGACTCGAAGGTATGAGCAGTTCTTC.

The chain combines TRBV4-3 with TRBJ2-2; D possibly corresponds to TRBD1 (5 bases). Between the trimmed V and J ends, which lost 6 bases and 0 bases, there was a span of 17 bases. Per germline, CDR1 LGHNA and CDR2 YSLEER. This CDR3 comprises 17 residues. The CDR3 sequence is CASRPQQEGSNTGELFF. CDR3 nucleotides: TGCGCCAGCAGACCACAACAGGAAGGGTCGAACACCGGGGAGCTGTTTTTT.

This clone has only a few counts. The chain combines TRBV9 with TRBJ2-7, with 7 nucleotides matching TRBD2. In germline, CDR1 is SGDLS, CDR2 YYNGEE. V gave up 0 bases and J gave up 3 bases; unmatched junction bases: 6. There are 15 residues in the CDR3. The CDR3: CASSVGGLADYEQYF. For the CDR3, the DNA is TGTGCCAGCAGCGTAGGAGGTCTAGCGGACTACGAGCAGTACTTC. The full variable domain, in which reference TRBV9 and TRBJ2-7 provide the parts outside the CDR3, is DSGVTQTPKHLITATGQRVTLRCSPRSGDLSVYWYQQSLDQGLQFLIQYYNGEERAKGNILERFSAQQFPDLHSELNLSSLELGDSALYFCASSVGGLADYEQYFGPGTRLTVT.

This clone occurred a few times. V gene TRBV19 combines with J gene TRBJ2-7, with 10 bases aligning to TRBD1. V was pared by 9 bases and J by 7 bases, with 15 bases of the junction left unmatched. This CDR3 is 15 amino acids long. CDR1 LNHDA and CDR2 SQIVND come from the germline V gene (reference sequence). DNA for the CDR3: TGTGCCAGCTCGATTCCGGGACAGGGGCCTGAGGAGCAGTACTTC. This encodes CASSIPGQGPEEQYF.

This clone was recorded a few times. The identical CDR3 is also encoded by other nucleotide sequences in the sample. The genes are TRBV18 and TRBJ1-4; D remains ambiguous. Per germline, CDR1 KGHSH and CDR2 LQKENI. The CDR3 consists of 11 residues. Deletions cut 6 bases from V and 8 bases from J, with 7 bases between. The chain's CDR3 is CASSPGEKLFF. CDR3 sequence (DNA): TGTGCCAGCTCTCCGGGGGAAAAACTGTTTTTT.

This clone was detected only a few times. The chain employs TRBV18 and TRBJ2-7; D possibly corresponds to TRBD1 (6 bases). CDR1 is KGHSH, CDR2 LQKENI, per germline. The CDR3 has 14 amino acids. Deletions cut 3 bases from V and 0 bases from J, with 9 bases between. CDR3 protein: CASSPPGHSYEQYF. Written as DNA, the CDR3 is TGTGCCAGCTCACCCCCGGGACACTCCTACGAGCAGTACTTC. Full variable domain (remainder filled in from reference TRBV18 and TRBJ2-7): NAGVMQNPRHLVRRRGQEARLRCSPMKGHSHVYWYRQLPEEGLKFMVYLQKENIIDESGMPKERFSAEFPKEGPSILRIQQVVRGDSAAYFCASSPPGHSYEQYFGPGTRLTVT.

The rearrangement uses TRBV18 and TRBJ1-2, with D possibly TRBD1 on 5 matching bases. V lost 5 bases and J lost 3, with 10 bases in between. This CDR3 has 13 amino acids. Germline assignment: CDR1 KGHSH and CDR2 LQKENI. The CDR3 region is CASSGGADYGYTF. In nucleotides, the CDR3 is TGTGCCAGCTCAGGAGGGGCTGACTATGGCTACACCTTC.

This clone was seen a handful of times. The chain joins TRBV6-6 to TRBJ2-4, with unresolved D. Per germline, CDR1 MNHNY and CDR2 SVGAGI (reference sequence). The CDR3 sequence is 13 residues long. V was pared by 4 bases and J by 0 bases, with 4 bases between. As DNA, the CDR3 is TGTGCCAGCAGTTCCGGAGCCAAAAACATTCAGTACTTC. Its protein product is CASSSGAKNIQYF.

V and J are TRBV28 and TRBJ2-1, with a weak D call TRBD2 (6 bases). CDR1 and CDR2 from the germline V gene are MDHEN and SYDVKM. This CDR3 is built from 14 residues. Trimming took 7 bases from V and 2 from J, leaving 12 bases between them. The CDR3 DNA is TGTGCCAGCAAACCCCGGGAGACCTACAATGAGCAGTTCTTC. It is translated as CASKPRETYNEQFF.

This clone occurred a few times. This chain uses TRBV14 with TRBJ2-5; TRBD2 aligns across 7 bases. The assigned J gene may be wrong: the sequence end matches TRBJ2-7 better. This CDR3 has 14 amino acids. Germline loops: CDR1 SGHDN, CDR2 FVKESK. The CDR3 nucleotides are TGTGCCAGCAGCCATCGGCGGGAGACATACGAGCAGTACTTC. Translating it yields CASSHRRETYEQYF.

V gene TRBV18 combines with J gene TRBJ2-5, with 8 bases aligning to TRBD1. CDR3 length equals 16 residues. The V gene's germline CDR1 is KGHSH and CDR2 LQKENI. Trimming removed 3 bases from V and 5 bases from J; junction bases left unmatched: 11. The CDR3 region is CASSPSRTGNYETQYF. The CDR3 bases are TGTGCCAGCTCACCCTCAAGGACAGGGAATTACGAGACCCAGTACTTC.

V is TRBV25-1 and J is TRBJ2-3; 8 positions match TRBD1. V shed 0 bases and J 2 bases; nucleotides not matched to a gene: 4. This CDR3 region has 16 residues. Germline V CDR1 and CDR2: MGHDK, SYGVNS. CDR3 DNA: TGTGCCAGCAGTGAATATAAGGGACAGGACACAGATACGCAGTATTTT. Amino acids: CASSEYKGQDTDTQYF.

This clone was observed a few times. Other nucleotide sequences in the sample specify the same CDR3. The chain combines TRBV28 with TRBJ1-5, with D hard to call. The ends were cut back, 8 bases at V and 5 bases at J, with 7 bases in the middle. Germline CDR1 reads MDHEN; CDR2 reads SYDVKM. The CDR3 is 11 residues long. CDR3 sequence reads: CASSSYQPQHF. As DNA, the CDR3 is TGTGCCAGCTCCTCCTATCAGCCCCAGCATTTT.

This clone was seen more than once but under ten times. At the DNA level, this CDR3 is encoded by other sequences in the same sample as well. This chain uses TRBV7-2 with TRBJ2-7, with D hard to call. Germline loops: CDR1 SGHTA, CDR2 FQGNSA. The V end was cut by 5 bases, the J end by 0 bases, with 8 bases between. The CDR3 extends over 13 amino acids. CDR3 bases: TGTGCCAGCAGCATAGACAACTCCTACGAGCAGTACTTC. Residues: CASSIDNSYEQYF. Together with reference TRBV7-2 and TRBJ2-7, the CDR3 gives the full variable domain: GAGVSQSPSNKVTEKGKDVELRCDPISGHTALYWYRQSLGQGLEFLIYFQGNSAPDKSGLPSDRFSAERTGGSVSTLTIQRTQQEDSAVYLCASSIDNSYEQYFGPGTRLTVT.

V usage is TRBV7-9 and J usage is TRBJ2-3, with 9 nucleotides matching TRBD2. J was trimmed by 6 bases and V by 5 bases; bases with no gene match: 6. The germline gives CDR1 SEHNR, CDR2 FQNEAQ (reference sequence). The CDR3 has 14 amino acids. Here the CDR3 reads CASSLREGHDTQYF. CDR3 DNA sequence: TGTGCCAGCAGCCTGCGGGAGGGGCACGATACGCAGTATTTT.

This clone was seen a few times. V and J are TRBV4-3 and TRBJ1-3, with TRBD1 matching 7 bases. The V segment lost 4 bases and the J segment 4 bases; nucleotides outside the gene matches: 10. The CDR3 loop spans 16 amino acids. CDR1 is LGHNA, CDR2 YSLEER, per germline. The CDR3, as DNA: TGCGCCAGCAGCCGAATCGACAGGGTCGGCGGAAACACCATATATTTT. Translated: CASSRIDRVGGNTIYF.

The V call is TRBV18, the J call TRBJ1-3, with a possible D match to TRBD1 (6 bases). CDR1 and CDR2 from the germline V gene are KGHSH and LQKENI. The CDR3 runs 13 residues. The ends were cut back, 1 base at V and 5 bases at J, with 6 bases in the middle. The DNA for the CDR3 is TGTGCCAGCTCACCACGGGACAGAAACACCATATATTTT. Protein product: CASSPRDRNTIYF.

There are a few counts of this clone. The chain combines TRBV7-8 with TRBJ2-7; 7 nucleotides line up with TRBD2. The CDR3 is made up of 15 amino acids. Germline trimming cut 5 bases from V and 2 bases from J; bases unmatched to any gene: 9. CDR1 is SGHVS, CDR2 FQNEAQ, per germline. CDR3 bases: TGTGCCAGCAGCCCCTTTGGGGGGGACGCCTACGAGCAGTACTTC. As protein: CASSPFGGDAYEQYF.

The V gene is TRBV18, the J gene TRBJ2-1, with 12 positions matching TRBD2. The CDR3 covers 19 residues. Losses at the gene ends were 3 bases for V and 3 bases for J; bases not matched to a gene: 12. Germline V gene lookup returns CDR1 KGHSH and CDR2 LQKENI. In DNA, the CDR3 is TGTGCCAGCTCACCCAGAATAGAATCGACTAGCGGGGGCTACAATGAGCAGTTCTTC. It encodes CASSPRIESTSGGYNEQFF.

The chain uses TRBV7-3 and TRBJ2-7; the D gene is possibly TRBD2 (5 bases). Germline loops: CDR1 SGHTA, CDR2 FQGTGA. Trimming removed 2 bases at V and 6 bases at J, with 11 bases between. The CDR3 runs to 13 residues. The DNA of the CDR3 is TGTGCCAGCAGCTTATCTAGCTACGGCGAGCAGTACTTC. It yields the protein CASSLSSYGEQYF.

The CDR3, as DNA: TGTGCCAGCAGTGAGGGACACCTCTCTGGAAACACCATATATTTT. It translates to CASSEGHLSGNTIYF. V usage is TRBV28 and J usage is TRBJ1-3; D perhaps matches TRBD1 (6 bases). The CDR3 spans 15 residues. The germline CDR1 and CDR2 sequences are MDHEN and SYDVKM. V lost 5 bases to trimming and J lost 0 bases, with 11 bases between them.